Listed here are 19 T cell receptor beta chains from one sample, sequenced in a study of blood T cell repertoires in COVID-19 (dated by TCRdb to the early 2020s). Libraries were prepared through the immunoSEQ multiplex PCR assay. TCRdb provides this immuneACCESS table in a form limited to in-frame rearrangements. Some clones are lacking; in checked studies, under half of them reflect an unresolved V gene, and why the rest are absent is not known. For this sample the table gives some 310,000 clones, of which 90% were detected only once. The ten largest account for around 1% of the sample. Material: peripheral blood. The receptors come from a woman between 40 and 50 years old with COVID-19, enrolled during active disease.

The CDR3 here is CASSSGLAPDTQYF. For the CDR3, the DNA is TGTGCCAGCAGCTCGGGACTAGCCCCAGATACGCAGTATTTT. The rearrangement links TRBV5-4 to TRBJ2-3; 9 nucleotides line up with TRBD2. J lost 4 bases, V lost 3 bases, and 3 bases had no gene match. The CDR3 runs to 14 residues. Germline loops: CDR1 SGHNT, CDR2 YYREEE (reference sequence).

CDR3 region: CASSRQSTARNEKLFF. Here the CDR3 DNA reads TGTGCCAGCAGCCGTCAATCGACAGCGAGGAATGAAAAACTGTTTTTT. The rearrangement joins TRBV7-9 to TRBJ1-4; possible D gene TRBD1, 5 bases. The V gene's germline CDR1 is SEHNR and CDR2 FQNEAQ (reference sequence). V lost 5 bases and J 5 bases, leaving 18 bases between the germline ends. The CDR3 runs to 16 residues.

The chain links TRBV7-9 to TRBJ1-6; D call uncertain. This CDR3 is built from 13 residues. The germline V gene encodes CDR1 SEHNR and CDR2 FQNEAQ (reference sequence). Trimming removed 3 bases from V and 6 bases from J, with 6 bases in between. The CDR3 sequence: CASSLRLNSPLHF. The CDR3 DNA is TGTGCCAGCAGCTTGAGGCTTAATTCACCCCTCCACTTT.

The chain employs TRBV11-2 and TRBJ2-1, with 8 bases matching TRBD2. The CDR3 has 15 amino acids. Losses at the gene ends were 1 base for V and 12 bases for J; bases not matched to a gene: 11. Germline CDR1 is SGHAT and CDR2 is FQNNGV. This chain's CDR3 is CASSLAGGEGPLQFF. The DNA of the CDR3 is TGTGCCAGCAGCTTAGCCGGGGGGGAGGGGCCCTTGCAGTTCTTC.

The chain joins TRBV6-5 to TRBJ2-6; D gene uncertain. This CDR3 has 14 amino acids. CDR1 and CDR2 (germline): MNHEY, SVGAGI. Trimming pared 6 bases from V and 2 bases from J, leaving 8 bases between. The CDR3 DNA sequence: TGTGCCAGCAGAGCCCAAGCTGGGGCCAACGTCCTGACTTTC. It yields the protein CASRAQAGANVLTF.

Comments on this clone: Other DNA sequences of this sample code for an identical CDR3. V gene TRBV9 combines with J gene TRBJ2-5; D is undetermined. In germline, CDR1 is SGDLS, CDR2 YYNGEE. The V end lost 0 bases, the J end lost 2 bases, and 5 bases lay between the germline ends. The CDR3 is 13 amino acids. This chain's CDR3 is CASSVGLQETQYF. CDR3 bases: TGTGCCAGCAGCGTAGGTCTTCAAGAGACCCAGTACTTC.

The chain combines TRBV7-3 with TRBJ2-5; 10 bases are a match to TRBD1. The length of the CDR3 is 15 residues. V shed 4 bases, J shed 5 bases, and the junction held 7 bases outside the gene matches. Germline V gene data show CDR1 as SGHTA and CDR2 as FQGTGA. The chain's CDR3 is CASSSSGTGVETQYF. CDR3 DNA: TGTGCCAGCAGCTCCTCCGGGACAGGGGTTGAGACCCAGTACTTC.

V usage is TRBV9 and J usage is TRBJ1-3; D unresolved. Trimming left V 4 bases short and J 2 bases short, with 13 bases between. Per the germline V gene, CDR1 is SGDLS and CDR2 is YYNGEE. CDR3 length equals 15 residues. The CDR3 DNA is TGTGCCAGCAGCCCCTGGGCCCCAGCTGGAAACACCATATATTTT. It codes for CASSPWAPAGNTIYF.

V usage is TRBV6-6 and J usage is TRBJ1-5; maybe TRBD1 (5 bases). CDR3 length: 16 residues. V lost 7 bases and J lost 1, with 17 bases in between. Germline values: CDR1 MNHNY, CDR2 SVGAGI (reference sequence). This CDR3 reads CASTPVIGVSNQPQHF. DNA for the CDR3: TGTGCCAGCACCCCAGTAATAGGGGTGAGCAATCAGCCCCAGCATTTT.

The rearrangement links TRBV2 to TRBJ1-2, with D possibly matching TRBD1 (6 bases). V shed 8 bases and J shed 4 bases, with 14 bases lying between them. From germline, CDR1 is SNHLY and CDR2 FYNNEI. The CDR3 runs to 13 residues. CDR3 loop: CASQTQGSYGYTF. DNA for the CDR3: TGTGCCAGCCAAACGCAGGGGAGCTATGGCTACACCTTC.

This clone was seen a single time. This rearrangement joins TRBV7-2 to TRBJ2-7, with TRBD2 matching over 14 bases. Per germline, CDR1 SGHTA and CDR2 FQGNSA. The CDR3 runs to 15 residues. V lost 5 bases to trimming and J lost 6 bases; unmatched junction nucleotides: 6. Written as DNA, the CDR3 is TGTGCCAGCAGCCGCGAGGGACTAGCGGGAGCCGAGCAGTACTTC. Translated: CASSREGLAGAEQYF.

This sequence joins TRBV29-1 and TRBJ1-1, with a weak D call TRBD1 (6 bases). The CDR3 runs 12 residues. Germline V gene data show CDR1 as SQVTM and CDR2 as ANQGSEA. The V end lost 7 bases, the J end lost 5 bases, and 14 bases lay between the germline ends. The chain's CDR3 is CSAPSQGTEAFF. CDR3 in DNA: TGCAGCGCCCCATCACAGGGAACTGAAGCTTTCTTT.

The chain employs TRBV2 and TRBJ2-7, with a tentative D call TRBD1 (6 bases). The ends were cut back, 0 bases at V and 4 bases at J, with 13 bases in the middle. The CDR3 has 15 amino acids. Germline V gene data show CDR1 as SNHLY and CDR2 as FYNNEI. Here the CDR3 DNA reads TGTGCCAGCAGTGAAGCGCAGGGACAAAATTACGAGCAGTACTTC. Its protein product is CASSEAQGQNYEQYF.

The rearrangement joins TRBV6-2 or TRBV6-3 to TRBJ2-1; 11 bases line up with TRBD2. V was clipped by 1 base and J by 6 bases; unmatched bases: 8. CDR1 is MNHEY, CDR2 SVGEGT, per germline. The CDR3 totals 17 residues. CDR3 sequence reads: CASSYLIAGGRGNEQFF. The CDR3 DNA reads TGTGCCAGCAGTTACTTAATAGCGGGGGGGCGAGGCAATGAGCAGTTCTTC.

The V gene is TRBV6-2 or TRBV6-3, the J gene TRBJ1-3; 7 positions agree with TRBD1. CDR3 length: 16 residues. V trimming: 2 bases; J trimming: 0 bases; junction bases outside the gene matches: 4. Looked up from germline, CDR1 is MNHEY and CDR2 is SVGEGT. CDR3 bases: TGTGCCAGCAGTTACGGGACAGCCTTCTCTGGAAACACCATATATTTT. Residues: CASSYGTAFSGNTIYF.

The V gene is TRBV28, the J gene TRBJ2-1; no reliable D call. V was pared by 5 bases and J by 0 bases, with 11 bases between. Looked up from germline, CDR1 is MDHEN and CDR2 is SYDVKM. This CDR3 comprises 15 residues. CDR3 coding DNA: TGTGCCAGCAGTCCTGGCGGTAGCTCCTACAATGAGCAGTTCTTC. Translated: CASSPGGSSYNEQFF. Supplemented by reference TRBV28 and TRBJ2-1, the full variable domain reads DVKVTQSSRYLVKRTGEKVFLECVQDMDHENMFWYRQDPGLGLRLIYFSYDVKMKEKGDIPEGYSVSREKKERFSLILESASTNQTSMYLCASSPGGSSYNEQFFGPGTRLTVL.

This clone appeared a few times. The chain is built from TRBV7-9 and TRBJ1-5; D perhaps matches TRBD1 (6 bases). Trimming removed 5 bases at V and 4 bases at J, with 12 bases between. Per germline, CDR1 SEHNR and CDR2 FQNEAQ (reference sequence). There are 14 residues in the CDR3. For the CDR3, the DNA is TGTGCCAGCAGCCAAAGGGGGGGTAATCAGCCCCAGCATTTT. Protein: CASSQRGGNQPQHF.

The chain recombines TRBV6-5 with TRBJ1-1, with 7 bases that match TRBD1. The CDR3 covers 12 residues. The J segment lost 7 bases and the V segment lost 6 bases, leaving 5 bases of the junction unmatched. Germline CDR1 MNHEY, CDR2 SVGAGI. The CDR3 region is CASSFRGNEAFF. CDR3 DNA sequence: TGTGCCAGCAGCTTCAGGGGGAATGAAGCTTTCTTT.

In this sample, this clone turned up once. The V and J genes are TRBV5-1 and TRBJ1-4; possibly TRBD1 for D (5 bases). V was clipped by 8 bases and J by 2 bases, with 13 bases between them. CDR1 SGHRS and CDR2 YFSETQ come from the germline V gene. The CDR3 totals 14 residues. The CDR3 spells CASRLSGTNEKLFF. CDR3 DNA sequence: TGCGCCAGTAGACTTTCAGGGACTAATGAAAAACTGTTTTTT.